This T cell receptor beta chain was sequenced for a study of cytomegalovirus exposure and HLA in healthy donors. Study overall: As an earlier analysis found, 150 million to 200 million T cells yielded about 100 million unique TCR beta sequences.

Details on this clone: Its antigen remains unidentified.

Notes on the study in general: Most TCR sequences showed up rarely, but some public TCRs showed up in many donors. More clonal expansion characterized HLA-associated TCR beta chains than equally common others in a later analysis.

60 Vbeta and 13 Jbeta primers were used in PCR. Under the authors' procedure: Later work found 65 million to 85 million unique TCR beta chains, with about 10 million shared. This table comes from immunoSEQ multiplex PCR, and its TCRdb copy is limited to in-frame clones, with some not included. Clonal size and the V and J genes are those of that table, whereas D and trimming came from the DNA. The sample has about 140,000 clones; approximately 82% are singletons. Sequenced material: PBMCs. The TCR was taken from a man younger than 30 in good health and CMV-seropositive.

The CDR3 DNA reads as TGCGCCAGCAGCCCTCGACTAGCGGGGCAGAGCTCCTACAATGAGCAGTTCTTC. Amino acid sequence: CASSPRLAGQSSYNEQFF. The rearrangement joins TRBV5-1 to TRBJ2-1; 11 bases are a match to TRBD2. The CDR3 is 18 amino acids. J was trimmed by 0 bases and V by 4 bases; bases with no gene match: 9. From germline, CDR1 is SGHRS and CDR2 YFSETQ.